These 12 T cell receptor beta chains were all obtained from the same sample, sequenced in a study of T cells in Graves' hyperthyroidism and ophthalmopathy. Researchers amplified the TCR beta CDR3 regions from RNA transcripts. During a first-round RT-PCR of the TCR CDR3, the HTBI primer set was used. A single record per CDR3 protein comes from TCRdb applying MiXCR to the multiplex PCR reads. The sample consists of approximately 690,000 distinct CDR3 sequences, around 13% of them appearing once. Input material: blood. Receptors were obtained from a woman aged 50 to 65 with Graves' ophthalmopathy.

This clonotype appeared a few times. A read error may be the cause here, since a much bigger clone is one base away. V usage is TRBV13 and J usage is TRBJ2-5; D perhaps matches TRBD1 (5 bases). Germline CDR1 and CDR2: PRHDT and FYEKMQ (reference sequence). The CDR3 sequence is 15 residues long. The CDR3 DNA reads TGTGCCAGCGGCTTAGGTTCCAGGGACCAAGAGACCCAGTACTTC. This sequence encodes CASGLGSRDQETQYF.

This clonotype was recorded a few times. The rearrangement links TRBV4-3 to TRBJ1-5, with TRBD1 matching over 9 bases. The CDR3 is 15 residues long. Germline trimming cut 0 bases from V and 7 bases from J; bases unmatched to any gene: 4. Germline V gives CDR1 LGHNA, CDR2 YSLEER. The CDR3 DNA reads as TGCGCCAGCAGCCAAGATAGGACAGGGGTGCAGCCCCAGCATTTT. Protein: CASSQDRTGVQPQHF.

This clonotype appeared many times. This chain joins TRBV7-2 and TRBJ2-2; 11 bases map to TRBD2. V trimming: 5 bases; J trimming: 7 bases; junction bases outside the gene matches: 12. The CDR3 length is 17 residues. Germline CDR1 is SGHTA and CDR2 is FQGNSA. CDR3 nucleotides: TGTGCCAGCAGCGTACTCCTAGCGGGAGGACGCGGCGGGGAGCTGTTTTTT. This encodes CASSVLLAGGRGGELFF.

This clonotype appeared once. The V call is TRBV7-9, the J call TRBJ2-5; TRBD1 aligns across 7 bases. The CDR3 is 13 amino acids. Germline V CDR1 and CDR2: SEHNR, FQNEAQ (reference sequence). With V trimmed by 5 bases and J by 5 bases, 5 bases remained unmatched. CDR3 in amino acids: CASSIQGWETQYF. The CDR3 DNA reads TGTGCCAGCAGCATACAGGGGTGGGAGACCCAGTACTTC. The full variable domain, with the rest looked up from reference TRBV7-9 and TRBJ2-5, is DTGVSQNPRHKITKRGQNVTFRCDPISEHNRLYWYRQTLGQGPEFLTYFQNEAQLEKSRLLSDRFSAERPKGSFSTLEIQRTEQGDSAMYLCASSIQGWETQYFGPGTRLLVL.

A few counts support this clonotype. The rearrangement joins TRBV6-2 or TRBV6-3 to TRBJ2-7; 9 positions match TRBD1. Germline-derived CDR1 and CDR2 are MNHEY and SVGEGT. The CDR3 contains 15 residues. V shed 5 bases, J shed 2 bases, and the junction held 7 bases outside the gene matches. This CDR3 reads CASSQTGGQAYEQYF. CDR3 bases: TGTGCCAGCAGTCAAACAGGGGGCCAGGCCTACGAGCAGTACTTC.

This clonotype was counted at least ten times. This chain uses TRBV30 with TRBJ1-1; TRBD1 matches 7 bases. The CDR3 consists of 13 residues. The germline V gene encodes CDR1 GTSNPN and CDR2 SVGIG (reference sequence). Trimming took 4 bases from V and 10 from J; bases not matched to a gene: 12. As DNA, the CDR3 is TGTGCCTGGATCGACAGGGCACGGGCCAGAGCTTTCTTT. Translated: CAWIDRARARAFF.

This clonotype was recorded many times. CDR3 DNA sequence: TGTGCCAGCCTGGGGAATTGGGGCACTGAAGCTTTCTTT. Its protein is CASLGNWGTEAFF. The J gene is TRBJ1-1, the V gene TRBV12-3 or TRBV12-4; no reliable D call. The CDR3 has 13 amino acids. V lost 8 bases and J lost 4, with 14 bases in between.

The rearrangement links TRBV29-1 to TRBJ1-2; D gene ambiguous. V was pared by 6 bases and J by 1 base, with 6 bases between. The CDR3 has 11 residues. The germline V gene has CDR1 SQVTM and CDR2 ANQGSEA. CDR3 sequence: CSVQSNYGYTF. The CDR3 coding sequence is TGCAGCGTACAGAGTAACTATGGCTACACCTTC.

The CDR3 nucleotides read TGCGCCAGCAGCACGCCGGCAGGAAATGAAAAACTGTTTTTT. It is translated as CASSTPAGNEKLFF. This chain links TRBV5-1 with TRBJ1-4; D ambiguous. Per the germline V gene, CDR1 is SGHRS and CDR2 is YFSETQ. CDR3 length: 14 amino acids. Trimming left V 4 bases short and J 5 bases short, with 12 bases between.

This clonotype was seen more than once but under ten times. This chain links TRBV10-3 with TRBJ1-5, with D tentatively TRBD1 (6 bases). CDR3 size: 15 residues. V lost 2 bases, J lost 4 bases, and 12 bases lay in between. Germline CDR1 ENHRY, CDR2 SYGVKD. CDR3 amino acids: CAISEGQTVNQPQHF. DNA of the CDR3: TGTGCCATCAGTGAGGGACAGACGGTAAATCAGCCCCAGCATTTT.

This clonotype has more than one count but fewer than ten. This chain links TRBV12-3 or TRBV12-4 with TRBJ2-1; D remains ambiguous. The CDR3 runs 13 residues. V was shortened by 0 bases and J by 12 bases, with 12 bases between the two germline ends. This CDR3 reads CASSLAKHQGQFF. The CDR3 DNA sequence: TGTGCCAGCAGTTTAGCAAAACACCAAGGGCAGTTCTTC.

The rearrangement uses TRBV10-3 and TRBJ2-5, with D possibly TRBD2 on 5 matching bases. This CDR3 has 18 amino acids. Trimming removed 6 bases at V and 7 bases at J, with 30 bases between. Germline CDR1 ENHRY, CDR2 SYGVKD. CDR3 DNA sequence: TGTGCCATCAGCGACTTTATCGGCGGGTCCCAGCTGCGAGGGACCCAGTACTTC. Protein sequence: CAISDFIGGSQLRGTQYF.